A single sample is the source of the 23 T cell receptor beta chains below, sequenced in a study of identical twins. TCRdb re-analysed the 5' RACE reads in MiXCR, keeping a single row per CDR3 protein. Of approximately 500,000 distinct CDR3 sequences listed, 13% to 15% are singletons. The same sample was also used in a study of yellow fever vaccine responses in identical twins.

The specimen was CD4+ T cells sorted from blood. Receptor source: a woman between 18 and 30 years old in good health.

This clonotype was seen more than once but under ten times. Here the CDR3 reads CASSQDPPAENYEQYV. In nucleotides, the CDR3 is TGTGCCAGCAGCCAAGATCCCCCGGCTGAAAACTACGAGCAGTACGTC. This chain connects TRBV4-2 to TRBJ2-7, with no clear D. From germline, CDR1 is LGHNA and CDR2 YNFKEQ. The V and J ends lost 0 bases and 3 bases respectively, with 15 bases between them. The CDR3 loop spans 16 amino acids.

The V and J genes are TRBV6-4 and TRBJ2-7, with D perhaps TRBD2 (6 bases). The CDR3 loop spans 14 amino acids. The V gene lost 6 bases and the J gene lost 2 bases, with 14 bases spanning the gap. In germline, CDR1 is MRHNA, CDR2 SNTAGT. The CDR3 DNA is TGTGCCAGCAGCCCAACTAGCTCGGCCTACGAGCAGTACTTC. Its protein is CASSPTSSAYEQYF.

J is TRBJ2-3 and V is TRBV14, with D possibly TRBD2 on 5 matching bases. The CDR3 runs 16 residues. Germline V CDR1 and CDR2: SGHDN, FVKESK. V lost 4 bases and J 2 bases, leaving 16 bases between the germline ends. CDR3 DNA: TGTGCCAGCAGCCCTCGGCGCCGCGGGCCCACAGATACGCAGTATTTT. Its protein is CASSPRRRGPTDTQYF. Together with reference TRBV14 and TRBJ2-3, the CDR3 gives the full variable domain: EAGVTQFPSHSVIEKGQTVTLRCDPISGHDNLYWYRRVMGKEIKFLLHFVKESKQDESGMPNNRFLAERTGGTYSTLKVQPAELEDSGVYFCASSPRRRGPTDTQYFGPGTRLTVL.

Only a few counts were recorded for this clonotype. The chain employs TRBV28 and TRBJ2-7; maybe TRBD2 (5 bases). Trimming shortened V by 1 base and J by 2 bases, and 9 bases separated the two germline ends. The CDR3 is 14 residues long. Germline CDR1 reads MDHEN; CDR2 reads SYDVKM. This chain's CDR3 is CASSLLSGTYEQYF. As DNA, the CDR3 is TGTGCCAGCAGTTTATTGTCCGGGACCTACGAGCAGTACTTC. Drawing the rest from reference TRBV28 and TRBJ2-7, the complete variable domain is DVKVTQSSRYLVKRTGEKVFLECVQDMDHENMFWYRQDPGLGLRLIYFSYDVKMKEKGDIPEGYSVSREKKERFSLILESASTNQTSMYLCASSLLSGTYEQYFGPGTRLTVT.

This clonotype occurred many times. V gene TRBV29-1 combines with J gene TRBJ2-3, with D possibly matching TRBD2 (6 bases). This CDR3 contains 13 residues. V lost 5 bases to trimming and J lost 6 bases, with 15 bases between them. Germline V gives CDR1 SQVTM, CDR2 ANQGSEA. The CDR3 loop reads CSVSRGGGDTQYF. DNA of the CDR3: TGCAGCGTTTCGAGGGGAGGAGGGGATACGCAGTATTTT.

The chain joins TRBV18 to TRBJ2-2, with a tentative D call TRBD1 (6 bases). The CDR3 loop spans 15 amino acids. Germline assignment: CDR1 KGHSH and CDR2 LQKENI. Trimming took 0 bases from V and 5 from J, leaving 10 bases between them. The CDR3 nucleotides read TGTGCCAGCTCACCACCACAGGGAAGGACCGGGGAGCTGTTTTTT. Its translation: CASSPPQGRTGELFF.

The table lists this clonotype with a few counts. For the CDR3, the DNA is TGTGCCAGCAGGGAGACAGCACAAGAGACCCAGTACTTC. This gives the protein CASRETAQETQYF. The chain uses TRBV28 and TRBJ2-5, with D tentatively TRBD1 (5 bases). Per germline, CDR1 MDHEN and CDR2 SYDVKM. This CDR3 comprises 13 residues. V lost 6 bases and J 2 bases, leaving 10 bases between the germline ends.

The chain is built from TRBV20-1 and TRBJ2-1, with TRBD2 identical over 13 bases. There are 15 residues in the CDR3. V shed 3 bases and J 6 bases; nucleotides not matched to a gene: 5. CDR1 DFQATT and CDR2 SNEGSKA come from the germline V gene (reference sequence). The CDR3, as DNA: TGCAGTGCTAGGCCGGGACTAGCGGGAATCAATGAGCAGTTCTTC. Amino acids: CSARPGLAGINEQFF.

This clonotype was counted only a few times. The chain has TRBV10-3 and TRBJ2-3; TRBD2 matches 11 bases. Germline V lookup: CDR1 ENHRY, CDR2 SYGVKD. V lost 11 bases, J lost 3 bases, and 4 bases stayed unmatched. The CDR3 is 13 residues long. The DNA for the CDR3 is TGTGCCGCAACTAGCGGGAGAACAGATACGCAGTATTTT. Encoded protein: CAATSGRTDTQYF.

This chain joins TRBV2 and TRBJ2-5; no clear D. Trimming took 9 bases from V and 9 from J, leaving 17 bases between them. Germline V gene lookup returns CDR1 SNHLY and CDR2 FYNNEI. The CDR3 is 12 amino acids. The CDR3 sequence: CASQPPPEAQYF. The CDR3 DNA sequence: TGTGCCAGTCAACCGCCGCCCGAGGCCCAGTACTTC.

In this sample, this clonotype turned up a few times. The rearrangement joins TRBV10-3 to TRBJ1-2; D is possibly TRBD1 (6 bases). Germline CDR1 and CDR2: ENHRY and SYGVKD. V lost 2 bases, J lost 5 bases, and 9 bases lay in between. There are 13 residues in the CDR3. The chain's CDR3 is CAISEPGAYGYTF. DNA for the CDR3: TGTGCCATCAGTGAGCCGGGGGCATATGGCTACACCTTC.

This clonotype was detected a few times. The genes are TRBV11-2 and TRBJ1-1; 7 bases align to TRBD1. Per germline, CDR1 SGHAT and CDR2 FQNNGV. This CDR3 is built from 14 residues. Losses at the gene ends were 5 bases for V and 3 bases for J; bases not matched to a gene: 6. The CDR3 spells CASSQQGMHTEAFF. Here the CDR3 DNA reads TGTGCCAGCAGCCAACAGGGGATGCACACTGAAGCTTTCTTT.

This chain joins TRBV5-1 and TRBJ2-5; the D is unclear. Deletions cut 0 bases from V and 6 bases from J, with 15 bases between. Germline V gives CDR1 SGHRS, CDR2 YFSETQ. This CDR3 contains 15 residues. The CDR3 DNA follows: TGCGCCAGCAGCTTGGCCGAAAGGTTCGACAAGACCCAGTACTTC. Amino acid sequence: CASSLAERFDKTQYF.

The gene calls are TRBV20-1 and TRBJ2-5; 10 bases match TRBD1. The CDR3 totals 17 residues. Germline assignment: CDR1 DFQATT and CDR2 SNEGSKA (reference sequence). The J segment lost 1 base and the V segment lost 2 bases, leaving 10 bases of the junction unmatched. The DNA of the CDR3 is TGCAGTGCTAGAAAAACCGGGACAGGGGCCCTCCAAGAGACCCAGTACTTC. This gives the protein CSARKTGTGALQETQYF.

The chain links TRBV5-1 to TRBJ2-2; D possibly uses TRBD1 or TRBD2 (6 bases each). The CDR3 consists of 15 residues. Trimming pared 3 bases from V and 1 base from J, leaving 10 bases between. The germline V gene has CDR1 SGHRS and CDR2 YFSETQ. CDR3 nucleotide sequence: TGCGCCAGCAGCTGGGGGGCCCAGAACACCGGGGAGCTGTTTTTT. Its protein is CASSWGAQNTGELFF.

This chain uses TRBV2 with TRBJ2-5; D is possibly TRBD1 (5 bases). With 4 bases removed from V and 7 bases from J, the gap between germline ends came to 13 bases. CDR1 is SNHLY and CDR2 is FYNNEI in the germline V gene. The CDR3 is 13 residues long. The CDR3 spells CASSADLTVTQYF. CDR3 sequence (DNA): TGTGCCAGCAGTGCGGATTTGACAGTGACCCAGTACTTC.

The sample holds a few counts of this clonotype. V and J are TRBV7-9 and TRBJ2-3; possibly TRBD1 for D (5 bases). CDR1 is SEHNR and CDR2 is FQNEAQ in the germline V gene (reference sequence). The CDR3 spans 15 residues. Trimming took off 2 bases at V and 7 bases at J, with 16 bases between the two ends. The CDR3 region has the DNA TGTGCCAGCAGCTTACGGACAAACGTCCCAAATACGCAGTATTTT. This sequence encodes CASSLRTNVPNTQYF.

This chain joins TRBV5-1 and TRBJ1-6, with D maybe TRBD1 (5 bases). Germline values: CDR1 SGHRS, CDR2 YFSETQ. This CDR3 spans 14 amino acids. Trimming pared 5 bases from V and 5 bases from J, leaving 11 bases between. The CDR3 loop reads CASSKTENNSPLHF. In DNA, the CDR3 is TGCGCCAGCAGTAAGACAGAGAATAATTCACCCCTCCACTTT. Full variable domain (remainder filled in from reference TRBV5-1 and TRBJ1-6): KAGVTQTPRYLIKTRGQQVTLSCSPISGHRSVSWYQQTPGQGLQFLFEYFSETQRNKGNFPGRFSGRQFSNSRSEMNVSTLELGDSALYLCASSKTENNSPLHFGNGTRLTVT.

In its sample, this clonotype was seen many times. V gene TRBV11-2 combines with J gene TRBJ2-5, with 10 bases fitting TRBD2. CDR3 length equals 15 residues. Germline values: CDR1 SGHAT, CDR2 FQNNGV. With 1 base clipped from V and 10 bases from J, the junction kept 9 bases outside the gene matches. The CDR3 nucleotides read TGTGCCAGCAGCTTAGGGTCGGTTAGCGGGGGGAGCCAGTACTTC. Its translation: CASSLGSVSGGSQYF.

The V call is TRBV12-5, the J call TRBJ2-3, with TRBD2 matching 7 bases. V dropped 3 bases and J dropped 3; count of bases not matched to a gene: 6. This CDR3 comprises 15 residues. Germline loops: CDR1 LGHNT, CDR2 FRNRAP. CDR3 nucleotides: TGTGCTAGTGGTTTCGGCGGGAGTGGAACAGATACGCAGTATTTT. This encodes CASGFGGSGTDTQYF.

The rearrangement joins TRBV2 to TRBJ2-1; D might be TRBD1 (5 bases). CDR3 length: 15 amino acids. Per the germline V gene, CDR1 is SNHLY and CDR2 is FYNNEI. Trimming pared 5 bases from V and 7 bases from J, leaving 18 bases between. In DNA form, the CDR3 reads TGTGCCAGCAGTCTACAGGCTACTTGGGAAAATGAGCAGTTCTTC. Translated: CASSLQATWENEQFF.

This clonotype was counted only a few times. The chain has TRBV21-1 and TRBJ2-7; the D call TRBD2 from the table was never checked on the DNA. TRBV21-1 is reported as a pseudogene. The CDR3 loop spans 17 amino acids. CDR3 in amino acids: CASNTGTSGSKTHEQYF. The CDR3 DNA is TGTGCCAGCAATACCGGGACTAGCGGGAGTAAAACGCACGAGCAGTACTTC.

A few counts support this clonotype. The chain employs TRBV6-1 and TRBJ2-1, with 9 bases aligning to TRBD2. Trimming cost V 5 bases and J 5 bases; bases outside gene matches: 7. The CDR3 contains 15 residues. Germline CDR1 is MNHNS and CDR2 is SASEGT. The CDR3 region has the DNA TGTGCCAGCAGTCCGAGCGGGGGGAGGAACAATGAGCAGTTCTTC. Amino acids: CASSPSGGRNNEQFF.